The source of this TCR beta chain is a study of cytomegalovirus exposure and HLA in healthy donors (dated by TCRdb to 2016 to 2017). Concerning the study at large: An earlier analysis of 587 of the donors reported 250 to 350 Gb of sequence data and 117 million unique TCR beta sequences obtained from roughly 180 million T cells. Rather than drawing on any new phenotypic data, the later analysis identified candidate immune exposures from TCR beta sequences and the way those sequences occurred across donors. HLA typing covered class I and class II loci at four-digit resolution. Several DR-DQ haplotypes were handled as single units for association and clustering because linkage in the cohort was strong. Donor age, sex, ethnicity and CMV serostatus were compiled together with the repertoire data. A later genetic analysis took genome-wide SNP genotypes for about three fifths of the 666 donors and used that subset as a discovery cohort. The study aimed to test whether cataloging public T cell receptors could reveal signatures of past pathogen exposure. Besides the first cohort of around 670 subjects, a separate validation cohort made up of roughly 120 different subjects was used. All discovery cohort repertoires had been generated on a single sequencing platform. To study patterns of TCR occurrence, a later analysis re-analyzed previously published TCR beta repertoires from 700 or so donors and added high-resolution HLA genotyping. The T cell repertoires of under 750 subjects were profiled by immunosequencing and related to cytomegalovirus serostatus. Among the approximately 430 genotyped donors, 75% to 90% belonged to the genetic ancestry cluster associated with self-reported Caucasian donors. An early release covering 500 to 750 HLA-typed donors comprised about 300 gigabases of sequencing data and roughly 86 million unique TCR sequences. Among roughly 400 genotyped donors of the cohort, an average of around 250,000 unique TCR beta nucleotide sequences was sequenced per donor, of which roughly 17% were non-productive. The number of donors typed differed by locus, with roughly 629-640 for A, B, C, DRB1 and DQB1, roughly 520 for DQA1, 600 to 610 for DPA1, and around 430 for DPB1. High-throughput TCR immunosequencing, statistical association of individual TCRs with disease status, and machine learning were combined to predict cytomegalovirus infection status. In an earlier analysis of 587 of the donors, high-throughput TCR beta sequencing was used to judge whether each TCR beta V gene segment behaved as functional or pseudogenic.

Details on this clone: The target of this receptor is not known. No base-level quality is on record; no much larger clone is a single base apart.

The CDR3 covers 12 residues, taking in both the cysteine and the phenylalanine. CDR3 DNA is the only sequence kept; it has 36 bases, read in frame from the first base. Deletion took 5 bases off V and 7 bases off J, with a span of 9 bases between the germline ends. In the germline V gene, CDR1 corresponds to SGHAT and CDR2 to FQNNGV. Overall study outcomes, separate from this receptor: Correlated functional status among segregating V segments might be attributable to linkage disequilibrium, but an unknown experimental factor could not be ruled out. Most TCR sequences were seen in very few donors, while some public TCRs were found in many individuals. In vitro tests confirmed that a few of the cytomegalovirus-associated TCR beta chains recognize cytomegalovirus antigens. CMV serostatus was the only immune exposure information available for the cohort. In this cohort, only TCR beta chains were sequenced, and detectable features were limited by the absence of alpha or paired-chain data. Roughly uniform sequencing depth across donors was assumed in presence/absence analyses, although this assumption may not hold. A later analysis reported that several top co-occurrence clusters appeared linked to parvovirus B19, influenza, CMV and Epstein-Barr virus. A later analysis found that HLA-associated TCR beta chains were more clonally expanded and had lower generation probabilities than equally common non-associated chains. In an earlier analysis of about 540 of the donors, most TCR beta V segments were observed in productive rearrangements about 87% or about 30% of the time, broadly matching IMGT annotations. A total of 150 to 200 TCR beta chains were listed by the study as associated with cytomegalovirus. A later genetic analysis associated a missense DCLRE1C variant with V-gene and J-gene trimming of TCR beta chains, and an independent cohort replicated the association. In a later analysis, 16,951 TCR beta sequences were associated with specific HLA alleles at a false discovery rate of 0.05. A later analysis found that TCR association rates varied across HLA loci, with DRB1 alleles showing the most associated TCRs and HLA-C alleles the fewest. Because the 87-base-pair reads could not distinguish some IMGT-functional V segments, including TRBV6-2 and TRBV6-3, those segments were excluded. A further reported finding was that TCR beta sequences accurately predicted the HLA-A and HLA-B alleles for most subjects in the first cohort. Because some donors lacked HLA typing at each locus, the association tests relied only on the typed subset. When HLA alleles, especially DR and DQ, strongly co-occurred, TCR associations were difficult to assign to individual alleles. Cytomegalovirus status was reported to be diagnosed by the classifier with high specificity and sensitivity in both the original and validation cohorts. According to a later genetic analysis, donors in an Asian-associated ancestry cluster had fewer N-insertions in productive TCRs than the roughly 670-donor mean. Over 15 rarely observed V segments, including chromosome 9 orphons, were excluded from the earlier analysis of several hundred of the donors because counts were too low. According to a later analysis, most CMV-associated TCR beta chains appeared to be HLA-restricted, and the HLA associations seemed to be driven largely by CMV exposure. The sequencing pipeline was judged likely to have produced a cluster of highly shared sequence variants as a technical artifact. The authors suggested that the approach could potentially be generalized to other disease states and immunological phenotypes.

The library was made by the immunoSEQ multiplex PCR assay. For the multiplex PCR, a mixture combining 60 forward primers for TCR Vbeta segments and 13 reverse primers for TCR Jbeta segments was used. A multiplex PCR assay on genomic DNA amplified the CDR3 region of rearranged TCR beta genes. Amplified TCR beta libraries were sequenced as 87-base-pair reads on the Illumina HiSeq System. Turning to the authors' computational methods: A later analysis tallied tens of millions of unique TCR beta chains across the approximately 670 repertoires, and some 12 million of those chains were shared by two or more donors. A nearest-neighbor algorithm error-corrected the raw reads and collapsed the reads into unique sequences, merging closely related sequences to remove PCR and sequencing errors. To assign V, D and J gene segments, CDR3 sequences were aligned to IMGT reference sequences. For a sequence to be retained, a match of at least six nucleotides was required to both a V gene segment and a J gene segment. Rearrangements were called productive when the CDR3 lacked stop codons and stayed in frame with V and J; all others were non-productive. Following IMGT convention, CDR3 was defined as the stretch from the second conserved V-encoded cysteine to the conserved J-encoded phenylalanine. The earlier analysis of fewer than 750 of the donors excluded sequences that lacked an unambiguous match to a single V gene segment. An earlier analysis of just under 600 of the donors called V segments functional above 56.7% productive rearrangements and segregating when the between-donor standard deviation exceeded 5%. A statistical classification framework was developed to diagnose cytomegalovirus status using the catalog of TCR beta chain sequences. In a later analysis, TCR nucleotide sequences were compared against IMGT/GENE-DB human TR gene sequences so that V and J genes could be assigned. In a later analysis, CDR3 sequences and most-parsimonious VDJ recombination scenarios were assigned using the TCRdist pipeline. In a later analysis, each TCR beta chain was defined by its CDR3 amino acid sequence together with its V-gene family, and reads without a unique V-gene family were excluded. To address suspected cross-contamination and a sequencing artifact, a later analysis removed roughly 580 highly shared, low-generation-probability nucleotide sequences. In a later analysis, a clonal expansion index for each public chain was calculated from normalized within-repertoire ranks of inferred template counts. In a later analysis, generation probabilities were computed with a VDJ recombination model fitted to out-of-frame rearrangements, and the resulting probabilities were checked against IGoR. In a later analysis, TCR-TCR, TCR-HLA and TCR-CMV co-occurrence was scored with hypergeometric tests, and a repertoire-size bias correction was applied to TCR pairs. To estimate false discovery rates, a later analysis permuted the HLA or CMV assignments 20 times. In a later analysis, co-occurring TCRs were grouped using DBSCAN, and TCRdist sequence similarity was added for clustering within HLA-allele-positive subsets. For co-occurrence clustering, repertoires with fewer than 30,000 or more than 120,000 public chains were excluded, along with five or six repertoires with anomalous nucleotide sharing. TCRdb re-hosts the immuneACCESS table, in-frame sequences only. Its copies lack some clones; in the studies checked, an unresolved V gene accounts for under half of them, and the cause for the rest is not known. Clone size and V and J calls were adopted from that table, with D and trimming inferred from the DNA. This sample is represented by roughly 150,000 clones; approximately 80% of them were singletons. 4.5% to 6% of the sample comes from the top ten.

The cohort was made up of approximately 670 healthy bone marrow donors. At the time of sampling, every cohort member was nominally healthy, though immune exposures that went unrecorded were likely present. The donor was CMV seropositive and belonged to the group of about 290 seropositive cohort members. Every donor gave a peripheral blood sample, and the peripheral blood mononuclear cells from that sample were used for TCR beta sequencing. The Qiagen DNeasy Blood Extraction Kit was used to extract genomic DNA from the blood cell samples. This sequence uses TRBV11-2 and TRBJ2-1; the D gene is possibly TRBD1, with 6 bases matching. The sequencing input was PBMCs. The source is a man aged 25 to 45 in good health and CMV-seropositive. The CDR3 region reads CASSQGLNEQFF. The DNA sequence is TGTGCCAGCAGCCAGGGGTTAAATGAGCAGTTCTTC.